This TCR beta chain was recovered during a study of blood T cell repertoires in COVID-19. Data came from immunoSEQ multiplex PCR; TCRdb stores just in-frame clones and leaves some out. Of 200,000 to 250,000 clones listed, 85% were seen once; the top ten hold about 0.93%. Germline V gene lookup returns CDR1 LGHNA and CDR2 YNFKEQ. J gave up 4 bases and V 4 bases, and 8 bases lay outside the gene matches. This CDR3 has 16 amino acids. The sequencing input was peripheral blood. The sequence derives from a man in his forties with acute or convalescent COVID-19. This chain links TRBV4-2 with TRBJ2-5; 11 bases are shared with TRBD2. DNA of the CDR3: TGTGCCAGCAGCCTGAGACTAGCGGGGAGGGGAGAGACCCAGTACTTC. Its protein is CASSLRLAGRGETQYF.